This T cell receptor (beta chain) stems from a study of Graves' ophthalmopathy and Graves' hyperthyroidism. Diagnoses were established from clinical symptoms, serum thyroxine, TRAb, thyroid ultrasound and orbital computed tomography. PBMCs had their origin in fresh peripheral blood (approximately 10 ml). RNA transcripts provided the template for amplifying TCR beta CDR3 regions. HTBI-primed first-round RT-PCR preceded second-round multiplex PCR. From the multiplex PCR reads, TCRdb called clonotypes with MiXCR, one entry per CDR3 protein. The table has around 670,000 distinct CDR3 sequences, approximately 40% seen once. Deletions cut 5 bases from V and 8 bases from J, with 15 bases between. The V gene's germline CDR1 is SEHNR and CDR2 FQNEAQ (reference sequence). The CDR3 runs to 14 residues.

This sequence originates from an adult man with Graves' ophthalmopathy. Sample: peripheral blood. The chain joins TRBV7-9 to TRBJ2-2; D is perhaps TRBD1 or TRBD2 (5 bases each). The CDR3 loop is CASSPPEGPGELFF. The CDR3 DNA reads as TGTGCCAGCAGCCCCCCTGAGGGACCGGGGGAGCTGTTTTTT.